Listed below are T cell receptor beta chains from one sample, sequenced in a study of blood T cells in healthy people across ages. TCRdb independently ran MiXCR on the 5' RACE reads; one entry per CDR3 protein. The table records roughly 800,000 distinct CDR3 sequences, around 25% of them present only once. These same records also appear under a second study, on T cells of mothers and their children.

Sequencing was carried out using blood. Every receptor here comes from a boy younger than 18 in good health. Both conserved end residues are part of each CDR3. D genes are given only for firm matches. The size entry is marked missing in some rows and otherwise reads once, few, many or a size class.

clone size,V gene,D gene,J gene,CDR3 protein,CDR3 DNA
NA,TRBV13,TRBD2,TRBJ2-7,CASSLDPSGALGSYEQYF,TGTGCCAGCAGCTTAGATCCTAGCGGGGCCCTCGGCTCCTACGAGCAGTACTTC
NA,TRBV18,NA,TRBJ1-1,CASSRGVTEAFF,TGTGCCAGCTCAAGGGGAGTCACTGAAGCTTTCTTT
few,TRBV24-1,TRBD1,TRBJ2-2,CATSETTGKGTGELFF,TGTGCCACCAGTGAGACGACAGGGAAGGGCACCGGGGAGCTGTTTTTT
NA,TRBV5-1,NA,TRBJ2-1,CASSLLQGSSYNEQFF,TGCGCCAGCAGCTTGTTACAGGGAAGCTCCTACAATGAGCAGTTCTTC
few,TRBV20-1,NA,TRBJ2-7,CSARLRGRLDEQYF,TGCAGTGCTAGGCTACGGGGACGTCTTGACGAGCAGTACTTC
few,TRBV11-2,NA,TRBJ2-7,CASSPGEGGYEQYF,TGTGCCAGCAGCCCTGGGGAGGGGGGGTACGAGCAGTACTTC
few,TRBV6-1,NA,TRBJ2-5,CTSIGHRLGETQYF,TGTACCAGCATAGGACACAGGCTGGGGGAGACCCAGTACTTC
NA,TRBV6-6,NA,TRBJ1-1,CASSRGTDAEAFF,TGTGCCAGCAGCAGAGGAACCGACGCTGAAGCTTTCTTT
few,TRBV4-3,TRBD2,TRBJ2-1,CASSQDVVTSAGDNEQFF,TGCGCCAGCAGCCAAGATGTCGTGACTAGCGCAGGAGACAATGAGCAGTTCTTC
few,TRBV6-5,NA,TRBJ2-5,CASSYFQGQETQYF,TGTGCCAGCAGTTACTTCCAGGGCCAAGAGACCCAGTACTTC
NA,TRBV15,TRBD1,TRBJ2-4,CATSRGERWTGGNIQYF,TGTGCCACCAGCAGAGGAGAGAGGTGGACAGGGGGCAACATTCAGTACTTC
NA,TRBV7-8,TRBD2,TRBJ2-5,CASTGWGGRETQYF,TGTGCCAGCACCGGCTGGGGGGGAAGAGAGACCCAGTACTTC
NA,TRBV4-1,TRBD1,TRBJ2-7,CASSQGQGLDEQYF,TGCGCCAGCAGCCAAGGACAGGGTCTAGACGAGCAGTACTTC
NA,TRBV28,NA,TRBJ2-7,CASSLITLGGAYEQYF,TGTGCCAGCAGCCTGATCACCCTGGGGGGCGCCTACGAGCAGTACTTC
few,TRBV7-6,TRBD2,TRBJ2-1,CASSSRLATRSYNEQFF,TGTGCCAGCAGTTCCCGACTAGCGACCCGCTCCTACAATGAGCAGTTCTTC
NA,TRBV7-3,NA,TRBJ2-7,CASRYSGTEDGEQYF,TGTGCCAGCAGGTACTCCGGGACGGAGGACGGAGAGCAGTACTTC
NA,TRBV4-1,NA,TRBJ1-2,CASSPQGVGYTF,TGCGCCAGCAGCCCGCAGGGTGTGGGCTACACCTTC
NA,TRBV18,TRBD2,TRBJ2-7,CASEDGRSHEQYF,TGTGCCAGCGAGGACGGGAGGTCTCACGAGCAGTACTTC
NA,TRBV28,NA,TRBJ2-1,CASSLVGLYNEQFF,TGTGCCAGCAGTTTGGTGGGTCTCTACAATGAGCAGTTCTTC
NA,TRBV9,TRBD1,TRBJ1-4,CASSVSTGEKLFF,TGTGCCAGCAGCGTTTCGACAGGGGAAAAACTGTTTTTT
few,TRBV10-3,TRBD2,TRBJ2-3,CAILAGSEMTTQYF,TGTGCCATACTAGCGGGGTCTGAAATGACTACGCAGTATTTT
once,TRBV28,TRBD1,TRBJ2-1,CASSLNPGGYSYNEQFF,TGTGCCAGCAGTTTAAATCCAGGGGGATATTCCTACAATGAGCAGTTCTTC
few,TRBV15,NA,TRBJ2-7,CATSFARSYEQYF,TGTGCCACCAGCTTTGCCCGATCCTACGAGCAGTACTTC
NA,TRBV5-1,NA,TRBJ1-6,CASSIQGVSLDSPLHF,TGCGCCAGCAGCATACAGGGTGTCAGCTTGGATTCACCCCTCCACTTT
NA,TRBV6-8,NA,TRBJ1-2,CASSYPSGQSANYGYTF,TGTGCCAGCAGTTACCCCTCTGGACAGTCAGCTAACTATGGCTACACCTTC
NA,TRBV5-1,TRBD2,TRBJ2-1,CASSDRPLAGGNYNEQFF,TGCGCCAGCAGCGACCGACCTTTAGCGGGAGGAAATTACAATGAGCAGTTCTTC
NA,TRBV7-9,TRBD1,TRBJ1-1,CASSRPGQGVGTEAFF,TGTGCCAGCAGTCGGCCGGGACAGGGGGTTGGCACTGAAGCTTTCTTT
few,TRBV4-2,TRBD2,TRBJ2-7,CASSQELGLAGFEQYF,TGTGCCAGCAGCCAAGAACTAGGACTAGCGGGATTCGAGCAGTACTTC
many,TRBV12-3/TRBV12-4,NA,TRBJ2-5,CASSLGLRWPSETQYF,TGTGCCAGCAGTTTAGGGCTGAGGTGGCCGTCGGAGACCCAGTACTTC
NA,TRBV18,TRBD2,TRBJ2-3,CASSPVLAGSADTQYF,TGTGCCAGCTCACCCGTACTAGCGGGAAGTGCTGATACGCAGTATTTT
NA,TRBV6-5,TRBD1,TRBJ1-2,CASSYGTGGSNYGYTF,TGTGCCAGCAGTTACGGGACAGGGGGTTCTAACTATGGCTACACCTTC
NA,TRBV20-1,NA,TRBJ2-5,CSADPDYVQYF,TGCAGTGCGGACCCTGACTACGTGCAGTACTTC
many,TRBV6-5,TRBD2,TRBJ2-3,CASTTGGHTQYF,TGTGCCTCAACGACGGGGGGTCATACGCAGTATTTT
NA,TRBV12-3/TRBV12-4,NA,TRBJ2-7,CASSLSLLPYEQYF,TGTGCCAGCAGTTTGAGTCTCCTCCCCTACGAGCAGTACTTC
few,TRBV7-2,TRBD2,TRBJ2-4,CASSLRIAGTTKNIQYF,TGTGCCAGCAGCTTAAGGATAGCGGGGACGACCAAAAACATTCAGTACTTC
few,TRBV29-1,TRBD2,TRBJ2-1,CSVILATYNEQFF,TGCAGCGTTATACTAGCGACCTACAATGAGCAGTTCTTC